The T cell receptor beta chain under discussion was sequenced for a study of blood T cell repertoires in COVID-19. About the study: The samples span acute and convalescent COVID-19 from the United States, Italy and Spain. PBMCs, B-cell-depleted T cells, or T cells were the source of the cDNA or gDNA that made up the material.

Original data processing: For nucleated cells, counts were estimated from reference gene primer amplification. The table came from immunoSEQ multiplex PCR; TCRdb's copy has only in-frame clones and leaves some out. V, J and clone size derive from that table, while D and trimming were established from the DNA sequence. The sample comprises around 300,000 clones, about 86% of which are singletons, and 2.5% to 3% rests with the top ten. The length of the CDR3 is 16 residues. The rearrangement links TRBV21-1 to TRBJ1-1; the table's D call, TRBD1, has no DNA check behind it. TRBV21-1 is assigned pseudogene status. The source material was peripheral blood. The TCR was taken from a man aged 30 to 45 with active or convalescent COVID-19. In nucleotides, the CDR3 is TGTGCCAGCAGCTACCGGACAGGGAATAAAGGCACTGAAGCTTTCTTT. It yields the protein CASSYRTGNKGTEAFF.